What follows is one TCR beta chain and its context. Generated by immunoSEQ multiplex PCR, the TCRdb table keeps only in-frame clones and is missing some. The sample holds 100,000 to 150,000 clones, around 89% seen once. These data belong to a study of cytomegalovirus exposure and HLA in healthy donors. Across the study: A subsequent analysis stated that the 110 or so validation repertoires were run on the same platform as the roughly 620 first-cohort repertoires.

Germline loops: CDR1 ENHRY, CDR2 SYGVKD. The V and J ends lost 8 bases and 4 bases, in that order; junction bases with no gene match: 12. This CDR3 has 15 residues. The source material was PBMCs. This chain uses TRBV10-3 with TRBJ1-1; 8 bases match TRBD1. The receptor was derived from a man younger than 35 in good health and CMV-seronegative. The CDR3 reads CAIGRQGTLSTEAFF. The CDR3, as DNA: TGTGCCATCGGCCGACAGGGGACTTTGAGCACTGAAGCTTTCTTT.